This is a list of T cell receptor beta chains from one sample in a study of blood T cell repertoires in COVID-19. Profiling relied on immunoSEQ multiplex PCR, and the TCRdb table lists in-frame clones only, not all of them. Found here are about 50,000 clones, roughly 83% of them singletons; the top ten hold approximately 2.1%. The sample consisted of peripheral blood. The receptor source for this set is an older woman with acute or convalescent COVID-19. The CDR3 runs from the conserved cysteine through the conserved F or W. Fields, in order: D gene, J gene, V gene, clone size, CDR3 protein, CDR3 DNA. The D gene is left open where the match is weak. Size values are once, few and many counts, or a class for expanded clones, and some rows have none.

NA | TRBJ2-3 | TRBV18 | NA | CASSPPSRGQADTQYF | TGTGCCAGCTCACCACCGAGCAGGGGCCAGGCAGATACGCAGTATTTT
NA | TRBJ1-1 | TRBV5-4 | NA | CASSPTDLADGAFF | TGTGCCAGCAGCCCAACGGACCTAGCCGATGGGGCTTTCTTT
NA | TRBJ2-7 | TRBV5-1 | NA | CASSITQGYEQYF | TGCGCCAGCAGCATAACCCAGGGGTACGAGCAGTACTTC
NA | TRBJ2-7 | TRBV5-8 | NA | CASSLISGLSYEQYF | TGTGCCAGCAGCTTGATCTCAGGGCTCTCCTACGAGCAGTACTTC
TRBD1 | TRBJ1-3 | TRBV19 | NA | CASSPVGLQGGNTIYF | TGTGCCAGTAGCCCGGTCGGACTACAGGGGGGAAACACCATATATTTT
NA | TRBJ1-5 | TRBV2 | NA | CASSLQGSGQPQHF | TGTGCCAGCAGCTTACAGGGTTCAGGGCAGCCCCAGCATTTT
TRBD2 | TRBJ2-1 | TRBV5-1 | once | CASSLWLAGGPGNEQFF | TGCGCCAGCAGCTTGTGGCTAGCGGGAGGGCCGGGTAATGAGCAGTTCTTC
TRBD1 | TRBJ2-3 | TRBV6-1 | NA | CASSEEAGGGQYF | TGTGCCAGCAGTGAAGAGGCAGGGGGTGGACAGTATTTT
TRBD1 | TRBJ2-7 | TRBV3-1/TRBV3-2 | NA | CASSHYTRGSYEQYF | TGTGCCAGCAGCCATTATACCAGGGGGAGCTACGAGCAGTACTTC
TRBD1 | TRBJ2-7 | TRBV12-3/TRBV12-4 | NA | CASGRTGSYEQYF | TGTGCCAGTGGGCGGACAGGCTCCTACGAGCAGTACTTC
TRBD1 | TRBJ1-4 | TRBV18 | NA | CASTGGRNEKLFF | TGTGCCAGCACAGGGGGGAGGAATGAAAAACTGTTTTTT
NA | TRBJ1-6 | TRBV7-9 | few | CASGNRGRNSPLHF | TGTGCCAGCGGCAACCGGGGGAGGAATTCACCCCTCCACTTT
TRBD2 | TRBJ2-5 | TRBV9 | NA | CASSVELAGQETQYF | TGTGCCAGCAGCGTAGAGTTAGCGGGGCAAGAGACCCAGTACTTC
TRBD1 | TRBJ1-4 | TRBV6-1 | NA | CASSESLTGFNEKLFF | TGTGCCAGCAGTGAATCGCTGACAGGGTTTAATGAAAAACTGTTTTTT
TRBD2 | TRBJ2-2 | TRBV5-1 | NA | CASSLKQASGRVYTGELFF | TGCGCCAGCAGCCTAAAGCAGGCTAGCGGGAGAGTCTACACCGGGGAGCTGTTTTTT
NA | TRBJ1-4 | TRBV18 | few | CASSPQTGKLFF | TGTGCCAGCTCTCCCCAGACGGGAAAACTGTTTTTT
NA | TRBJ2-4 | TRBV6-5 | NA | CASSYSFYVAKNIQYF | TGTGCCAGCAGTTACTCGTTCTATGTAGCCAAAAACATTCAGTACTTC
NA | TRBJ1-5 | TRBV19 | NA | CASKAGEYQPQHF | TGTGCCAGTAAAGCGGGGGAATATCAGCCCCAGCATTTT
NA | TRBJ1-2 | TRBV28 | NA | CASSGGLRGYTF | TGTGCCAGCAGTGGGGGGTTGCGAGGCTACACCTTC
NA | TRBJ1-2 | TRBV2 | NA | CASSEVGSSYGYTF | TGTGCCAGCAGTGAAGTGGGCAGCTCCTATGGCTACACCTTC
NA | TRBJ1-1 | TRBV19 | few | CASSRGWSNAEAFF | TGTGCCAGTAGTCGGGGTTGGTCGAATGCTGAAGCTTTCTTT
NA | TRBJ2-3 | TRBV10-3 | NA | CAISVGGGVDTQYF | TGTGCCATCAGTGTAGGGGGGGGTGTAGATACGCAGTATTTT
TRBD2 | TRBJ2-5 | TRBV28 | NA | CASTREGGVQTQYF | TGTGCCAGCACCCGGGAGGGGGGCGTCCAGACCCAGTACTTC
TRBD1 | TRBJ1-1 | TRBV5-1 | NA | CASSSLRQGETEAFF | TGCGCCAGCAGCTCCCTAAGACAGGGAGAGACTGAAGCTTTCTTT
NA | TRBJ1-1 | TRBV19 | NA | CASSIRPRPGTEAFF | TGTGCCAGTAGTATCCGCCCACGCCCAGGGACTGAAGCTTTCTTT
TRBD1 | TRBJ1-2 | TRBV19 | NA | CASSIAQGGHGYTF | TGTGCCAGTAGTATCGCACAGGGGGGGCATGGCTACACCTTC
NA | TRBJ1-6 | TRBV9 | NA | CASSAQRDNSPLHF | TGTGCCAGCAGCGCACAGCGGGATAATTCACCCCTCCACTTT
TRBD2 | TRBJ2-2 | TRBV5-4 | once | CASSLGLAGGDTGELFF | TGTGCCAGCAGCTTGGGACTAGCGGGGGGGGACACCGGGGAGCTGTTTTTT
TRBD1 | TRBJ1-5 | TRBV14 | NA | CASSQGQGSSAQHF | TGTGCCAGCAGCCAAGGACAGGGCAGTTCAGCCCAGCATTTT
TRBD1 | TRBJ1-4 | TRBV28 | NA | CASLTGGREKLFF | TGTGCCAGCTTAACAGGGGGGCGAGAAAAACTGTTTTTT
NA | TRBJ1-1 | TRBV7-2 | NA | CASSVLRGAEAFF | TGTGCCAGCAGCGTCCTCAGGGGAGCTGAAGCTTTCTTT
TRBD1 | TRBJ2-5 | TRBV6-6 | NA | CASSSAGQGSQETQYF | TGTGCCAGCAGTTCTGCCGGACAGGGAAGTCAAGAGACCCAGTACTTC
TRBD1 | TRBJ2-5 | TRBV2 | NA | CASSENRGSPGTQYF | TGTGCCAGCAGTGAAAACAGGGGGTCCCCGGGGACCCAGTACTTC
NA | TRBJ1-1 | TRBV7-2 | NA | CASSTRSNANTEAFF | TGTGCCAGCAGCACCCGGTCAAACGCGAACACTGAAGCTTTCTTT
TRBD1 | TRBJ2-7 | TRBV7-8 | NA | CASSTGTGGTYEQYF | TGTGCCAGCAGCACCGGGACAGGGGGGACCTACGAGCAGTACTTC
TRBD2 | TRBJ2-5 | TRBV7-8 | few | CASSLRSRLAGKETQYF | TGTGCCAGCAGCTTAAGGTCCCGCCTAGCGGGGAAAGAGACCCAGTACTTC
TRBD1 | TRBJ2-7 | TRBV11-3 | NA | CASSAATGTGGSEQYF | TGTGCCAGCAGCGCCGCCACCGGGACAGGGGGCAGCGAGCAGTACTTC
NA | TRBJ2-5 | TRBV7-9 | NA | CASSFMGIKVQETQYF | TGTGCCAGCAGCTTTATGGGCATTAAAGTTCAAGAGACCCAGTACTTC
NA | TRBJ1-6 | TRBV6-5 | NA | CASSSRHLTPLHF | TGTGCCAGCAGTTCCCGACACCTTACACCCCTCCACTTT
TRBD1 | TRBJ1-1 | TRBV4-1 | NA | CASSPGQGGTEAFF | TGCGCCAGCAGCCCGGGACAGGGTGGCACTGAAGCTTTCTTT
NA | TRBJ2-1 | TRBV19 | NA | CASRQERDSFYHNEQFF | TGTGCCAGTAGACAAGAGCGAGACAGCTTTTATCACAATGAGCAGTTCTTC
TRBD1 | TRBJ2-7 | TRBV14 | NA | CASSQTGGLPPYEQYF | TGTGCCAGCAGCCAAACAGGGGGACTTCCACCCTACGAGCAGTACTTC
TRBD2 | TRBJ2-5 | TRBV7-6 | NA | CASSWDPGLAGVSVETQYF | TGTGCCAGCAGCTGGGATCCGGGACTAGCGGGAGTAAGTGTGGAGACCCAGTACTTC
NA | TRBJ2-5 | TRBV29-1 | NA | CSVEDDWSGETQYF | TGCAGCGTTGAAGACGACTGGTCGGGAGAGACCCAGTACTTC
NA | TRBJ1-4 | TRBV7-3 | few | CASSPQATNEKLFF | TGTGCCAGCAGCCCCCAGGCAACTAATGAAAAACTGTTTTTT
TRBD2 | TRBJ2-5 | TRBV28 | NA | CASSLSGGAETQYF | TGTGCCAGCAGCCTTAGCGGGGGGGCGGAGACCCAGTACTTC
TRBD1 | TRBJ1-1 | TRBV3-1/TRBV3-2 | NA | CASSQDRGTGRRGTEAFF | TGTGCCAGCAGCCAAGATCGCGGGACAGGGAGGAGAGGCACTGAAGCTTTCTTT
NA | TRBJ1-6 | TRBV28 | NA | CASSQLEGRDSPLHF | TGTGCCAGCAGCCAACTCGAGGGAAGGGATTCACCCCTCCACTTT
NA | TRBJ2-3 | TRBV29-1 | NA | CSVEGGNGGTQYF | TGCAGCGTTGAAGGAGGGAACGGGGGTACGCAGTATTTT
TRBD1 | TRBJ1-5 | TRBV7-9 | NA | CASSEGQGVLQPQHF | TGTGCCAGCAGCGAAGGACAGGGGGTTCTTCAGCCCCAGCATTTT
TRBD2 | TRBJ2-5 | TRBV24-1 | NA | CATQGLAGGPGKTQYF | TGTGCCACCCAGGGACTAGCGGGAGGGCCCGGAAAGACCCAGTACTTC
TRBD1 | TRBJ1-2 | TRBV29-1 | NA | CSVGQGQVSWGYTF | TGCAGCGTGGGGCAGGGACAGGTCTCGTGGGGCTACACCTTC
TRBD1 | TRBJ2-7 | TRBV10-3 | NA | CATRSGGTGTYEQYF | TGTGCCACGCGATCCGGAGGGACAGGGACGTACGAGCAGTACTTC
NA | TRBJ1-6 | TRBV19 | NA | CASRGQSVGASPLHF | TGTGCCAGTAGAGGACAGTCAGTAGGGGCTTCACCCCTCCACTTT
TRBD1 | TRBJ1-1 | TRBV4-1 | NA | CASSLEDRAEAFF | TGCGCCAGCAGCCTAGAGGACAGGGCTGAAGCTTTCTTT
TRBD2 | TRBJ2-5 | TRBV3-1/TRBV3-2 | NA | CASSQLSGGQKTQYF | TGTGCCAGCAGCCAACTTAGCGGGGGGCAAAAGACCCAGTACTTC
NA | TRBJ2-5 | TRBV28 | once | CASSFSRGVQETQYF | TGTGCCAGCAGTTTCTCCAGGGGCGTGCAAGAGACCCAGTACTTC